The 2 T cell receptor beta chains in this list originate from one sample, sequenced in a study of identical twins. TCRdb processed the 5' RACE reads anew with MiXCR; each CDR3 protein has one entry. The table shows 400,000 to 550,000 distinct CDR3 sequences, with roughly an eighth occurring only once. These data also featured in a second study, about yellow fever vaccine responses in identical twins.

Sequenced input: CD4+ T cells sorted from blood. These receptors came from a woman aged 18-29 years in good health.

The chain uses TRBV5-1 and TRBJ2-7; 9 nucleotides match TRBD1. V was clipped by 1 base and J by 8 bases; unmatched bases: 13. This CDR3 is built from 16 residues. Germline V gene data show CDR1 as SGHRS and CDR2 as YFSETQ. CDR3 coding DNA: TGCGCCAGCAGCTTGAGCCTCCGGGACAGGGAAAGTCAGCAGTACTTC. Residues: CASSLSLRDRESQQYF.

CDR3 in amino acids: CASSFQQGEQFF. Written as DNA, the CDR3 is TGTGCCAGCAGTTTTCAGCAGGGTGAGCAGTTCTTC. This rearrangement joins TRBV28 to TRBJ2-1, with D perhaps TRBD1 (5 bases). With 3 bases removed from V and 9 bases from J, the gap between germline ends came to 9 bases. Germline values: CDR1 MDHEN, CDR2 SYDVKM. The CDR3 runs 12 residues. Supplemented by reference TRBV28 and TRBJ2-1, the full variable domain reads DVKVTQSSRYLVKRTGEKVFLECVQDMDHENMFWYRQDPGLGLRLIYFSYDVKMKEKGDIPEGYSVSREKKERFSLILESASTNQTSMYLCASSFQQGEQFFGPGTRLTVL.